These 10 T cell receptor beta chains share one sample of origin, sequenced in a study of response to subunit inactivated influenza vaccine. TCRdb re-called the RT-PCR reads through MiXCR, storing one row per CDR3 protein. Of about 520,000 distinct CDR3 sequences in the sample, about 25% were seen once. The input for sequencing was CD4+ T cells sorted from PBMCs, taken 4 to 6 days after vaccination. The receptor set was obtained from a man in his forties or fifties who received an inactivated influenza vaccine.

This clonotype was seen a few times. The chain is built from TRBV7-2 and TRBJ2-3; tentatively, D is TRBD1 (6 bases). Germline V gene sequence: CDR1 SGHTA, CDR2 FQGNSA. Trimming took 1 base from V and 6 from J, leaving 14 bases between them. The CDR3 totals 15 residues. CDR3 sequence reads: CASSLVPRGRDTQYF. CDR3 coding DNA: TGTGCCAGCAGCTTAGTCCCCAGGGGCCGGGATACGCAGTATTTT.

This chain links TRBV10-3 with TRBJ2-7, with D possibly being TRBD2 (5 bases). Per the germline V gene, CDR1 is ENHRY and CDR2 is SYGVKD. Deletions cut 9 bases from V and 6 bases from J, with 15 bases between. The CDR3 consists of 12 residues. As DNA, the CDR3 is TGTGCCATTGGGTTAGAAGGAGGCGAGCAGTACTTC. Protein product: CAIGLEGGEQYF.

The chain is built from TRBV27 and TRBJ1-6; 8 bases align to TRBD1. The CDR3 runs 15 residues. V trimming: 7 bases; J trimming: 6 bases; junction bases outside the gene matches: 8. The V gene's germline CDR1 is MNHEY and CDR2 SMNVEV (reference sequence). The CDR3, as DNA: TGTGCCAGCAAGGTGGAAGACAGGGGTAATTCACCCCTCCACTTT. It yields the protein CASKVEDRGNSPLHF.

The rearrangement uses TRBV19 and TRBJ1-1, with a tentative D call TRBD1 (5 bases). CDR3 length equals 14 residues. V was clipped by 4 bases and J by 4 bases, with 13 bases between them. The germline V gene encodes CDR1 LNHDA and CDR2 SQIVND (reference sequence). CDR3 DNA: TGTGCCAGTAGTACCCAGGGAGGGAGCACTGAAGCTTTCTTT. It codes for CASSTQGGSTEAFF.

V usage is TRBV6-1 and J usage is TRBJ2-1; a weak D match, TRBD2 (7 bases). The germline V and J ends were trimmed by 11 bases and 6 bases, with 23 bases remaining between them. The CDR3 has 15 amino acids. Germline V gene sequence: CDR1 MNHNS, CDR2 SASEGT. CDR3 protein: CAGTGGAGARNEQFF. Here the CDR3 DNA reads TGTGCCGGAACTGGGGGGGCGGGAGCTCGCAATGAGCAGTTCTTC.

This clonotype was seen a few times. V and J are TRBV7-9 and TRBJ2-3, with D possibly matching TRBD1 (5 bases). Deletions cut 4 bases from V and 4 bases from J, with 12 bases between. This CDR3 has 14 amino acids. Per germline, CDR1 SEHNR and CDR2 FQNEAQ (reference sequence). The chain's CDR3 is CASSSRQTSDTQYF. CDR3 bases: TGTGCCAGCAGCTCTCGACAGACTTCAGATACGCAGTATTTT.

The chain employs TRBV7-2 and TRBJ2-1, with 7 bases identical to TRBD2. The length of the CDR3 is 15 residues. Trimming removed 6 bases from V and 9 bases from J; junction bases left unmatched: 14. Germline V gives CDR1 SGHTA, CDR2 FQGNSA. CDR3 bases: TGTGCCAGCAGGCTTGGGCGGGAGAGGCTAGGTGAGCAGTTCTTC. Translating gives CASRLGRERLGEQFF.

V and J are TRBV7-8 and TRBJ2-3; D is unclear. The germline V and J ends were trimmed by 5 bases and 6 bases, with 9 bases remaining between them. CDR1 SGHVS and CDR2 FQNEAQ come from the germline V gene. CDR3 size: 12 residues. Written as DNA, the CDR3 is TGTGCCAGCAGCCAGCAATCCGATACGCAGTATTTT. Translating gives CASSQQSDTQYF.

A few counts support this clonotype. V and J are TRBV10-2 and TRBJ2-1; the D gene could be TRBD1 or TRBD2 (5 bases each). The germline CDR1 and CDR2 sequences are WSHSY and SAAADI. This CDR3 is 15 amino acids long. Trimming removed 1 base from V and 4 bases from J, with 11 bases in between. The CDR3 loop reads CASSELGPTYNEQFF. CDR3 in DNA: TGCGCCAGCAGTGAGTTGGGACCAACGTACAATGAGCAGTTCTTC.

This chain connects TRBV4-3 to TRBJ2-7; 7 bases agree with TRBD1. V lost 0 bases, J lost 0 bases, and 2 bases stayed unmatched. The CDR3 consists of 15 residues. The germline V gene encodes CDR1 LGHNA and CDR2 YSLEER. CDR3 region: CASSQDNRGSYEQYF. CDR3 in DNA: TGCGCCAGCAGCCAAGATAACAGGGGCTCCTACGAGCAGTACTTC.